The 32 T cell receptor beta chains in this list originate from one sample, sequenced in a study of cytomegalovirus exposure and HLA in healthy donors. Primers included in the PCR were 60 Vbeta and 13 Jbeta primers. Assay: immunoSEQ multiplex PCR; the TCRdb copy retains only in-frame clones and omits some. The sample includes about 130,000 clones, approximately 78% of them seen just once. The specimen was PBMCs. These receptor sequences come from a man in his forties or fifties in good health and CMV-seronegative.

This chain joins TRBV4-3 and TRBJ1-6, with a weak D call TRBD1 (5 bases). CDR1 and CDR2 from the germline V gene are LGHNA and YSLEER. Trimming took 0 bases from V and 7 from J, leaving 13 bases between them. This CDR3 is 16 amino acids long. DNA for the CDR3: TGCGCCAGCAGCCAAGACACTTTGGCAGGGAATTCACCCCTCCACTTT. It codes for CASSQDTLAGNSPLHF.

V and J are TRBV5-1 and TRBJ2-1, with TRBD2 matching over 7 bases. Germline V CDR1 and CDR2: SGHRS, YFSETQ. The CDR3 extends over 16 amino acids. The junction had 7 bases not matched to a gene; V was cut back by 4 bases and J by 0 bases. CDR3 DNA sequence: TGCGCCAGCAGCCCGAGACCGGGGGGCTCCTACAATGAGCAGTTCTTC. Translation gives CASSPRPGGSYNEQFF. Combining the CDR3 with reference TRBV5-1 and TRBJ2-1 gives the whole variable domain KAGVTQTPRYLIKTRGQQVTLSCSPISGHRSVSWYQQTPGQGLQFLFEYFSETQRNKGNFPGRFSGRQFSNSRSEMNVSTLELGDSALYLCASSPRPGGSYNEQFFGPGTRLTVL.

This sequence joins TRBV2 and TRBJ2-7, with 8 bases that match TRBD2. With V trimmed by 7 bases and J by 0 bases, 8 bases remained unmatched. Germline-derived CDR1 and CDR2 are SNHLY and FYNNEI. The CDR3 runs 15 residues. CDR3 amino acids: CASTPGGSLSYEQYF. Written as DNA, the CDR3 is TGTGCCAGCACCCCGGGGGGGTCCCTCTCCTACGAGCAGTACTTC.

The V call is TRBV28, the J call TRBJ1-1; 7 positions agree with TRBD1. The CDR3 runs 13 residues. CDR1 is MDHEN and CDR2 is SYDVKM in the germline V gene. Trimming removed 5 bases from V and 4 bases from J; junction bases left unmatched: 4. The CDR3: CASSRGQVTEAFF. CDR3 sequence (DNA): TGTGCCAGCAGTAGGGGGCAGGTCACTGAAGCTTTCTTT.

This sequence joins TRBV6-5 and TRBJ1-1; no definite D call. The V gene lost 10 bases and the J gene lost 9 bases, with 21 bases spanning the gap. CDR1 MNHEY and CDR2 SVGAGI come from the germline V gene. The length of the CDR3 is 13 residues. In nucleotides, the CDR3 is TGTGCCACCAGCAAGAGGGATAAAGGCAAAGCTTTCTTT. This encodes CATSKRDKGKAFF.

The CDR3 loop reads CASSFGSGINSPLHF. CDR3 nucleotide sequence: TGTGCCAGCAGCTTTGGTTCAGGCATTAATTCACCCCTCCACTTT. The rearrangement links TRBV5-6 to TRBJ1-6; no firm D call. The germline CDR1 and CDR2 sequences are SGHDT and YYEEEE. The CDR3 covers 15 residues. V lost 2 bases to trimming and J lost 6 bases, with 12 bases between them.

This clone occurred a few times. This chain joins TRBV21-1 and TRBJ1-2. TRBV21-1 is tagged as a pseudogene. The CDR3 is made up of 16 amino acids. The CDR3 coding sequence is TGTGCCAGCAGCAAGCCGTGGGGGGGCTCGTACTATGGCTACACCTTC. This sequence encodes CASSKPWGGSYYGYTF.

The V and J genes are TRBV6-6 and TRBJ2-2, with a possible D match to TRBD1 (8 bases). CDR3 length equals 15 residues. Trimming left V 5 bases short and J 6 bases short, with 16 bases between. Germline V gene data show CDR1 as MNHNY and CDR2 as SVGAGI (reference sequence). The CDR3 loop is CASSPRQGRAGELFF. The DNA of the CDR3 is TGTGCCAGCAGTCCTCGACAGGGGAGGGCCGGGGAGCTGTTTTTT.

The chain recombines TRBV28 with TRBJ2-1; tentative D call: TRBD2 (7 bases). Between the trimmed V and J ends, which lost 3 bases and 8 bases, there was a span of 14 bases. Germline V gives CDR1 MDHEN, CDR2 SYDVKM. The CDR3 sequence is 14 residues long. DNA for the CDR3: TGTGCCAGCAGTTTTGAAGGGGGGGTGGATGAGCAGTTCTTC. Encoded protein: CASSFEGGVDEQFF.

A few counts support this clone. The V and J genes are TRBV7-3 and TRBJ2-7; D may be TRBD1 (5 bases). The V gene lost 0 bases and the J gene lost 3 bases, with 12 bases spanning the gap. Germline CDR1 reads SGHTA; CDR2 reads FQGTGA. This CDR3 spans 15 amino acids. Here the CDR3 DNA reads TGTGCCAGCAGCTTAACTGGGCCAGGGCTCTACGAGCAGTACTTC. Its translation is CASSLTGPGLYEQYF.

A few counts support this clone. The genes are TRBV11-2 and TRBJ2-7; D is possibly TRBD1 (6 bases). The CDR3 spans 13 residues. Germline CDR1 reads SGHAT; CDR2 reads FQNNGV. Trimming shortened V by 5 bases and J by 0 bases, and 8 bases separated the two germline ends. The CDR3 here is CASSRQVSYEQYF. The CDR3 nucleotides are TGTGCCAGCAGCCGACAGGTCTCCTACGAGCAGTACTTC.

For the CDR3, the DNA is TGTGCCAGCCGGCGGCGGACGAACACCGGGGAGCTGTTTTTT. It codes for CASRRRTNTGELFF. The chain employs TRBV9 and TRBJ2-2; D not certain. Germline loops: CDR1 SGDLS, CDR2 YYNGEE. V gave up 7 bases and J gave up 0 bases, with 10 bases separating them. The CDR3 extends over 14 amino acids.

In its sample, this clone was seen once. The chain recombines TRBV7-2 with TRBJ1-1; 7 positions match TRBD1. This CDR3 comprises 13 residues. The V gene's germline CDR1 is SGHTA and CDR2 FQGNSA. Trimming cost V 4 bases and J 7 bases; bases outside gene matches: 6. The DNA for the CDR3 is TGTGCCAGCAGCTCTCGACAGGGTCTTGAAGCTTTCTTT. Encoded protein: CASSSRQGLEAFF.

The chain has TRBV10-3 and TRBJ1-4; 8 bases match TRBD1. This CDR3 has 13 residues. Unmatched junction bases numbered 1, after V lost 6 bases and J lost 4 bases. Germline V gene data show CDR1 as ENHRY and CDR2 as SYGVKD. CDR3 protein: CAIRDRDNEKLFF. CDR3 coding DNA: TGTGCCATCAGGGACAGGGATAATGAAAAACTGTTTTTT.

The gene calls are TRBV10-3 and TRBJ2-7; 10 bases fit TRBD2. Germline V gene lookup returns CDR1 ENHRY and CDR2 SYGVKD. V dropped 0 bases and J dropped 4; count of bases not matched to a gene: 6. The CDR3 is 16 amino acids. DNA for the CDR3: TGTGCCATCAGTGAGTCGAACCCTAGCGGGGGTTACGAGCAGTACTTC. This encodes CAISESNPSGGYEQYF.

The chain combines TRBV10-3 with TRBJ1-2; TRBD1 matches at 7 bases. J gave up 5 bases and V 2 bases, and 5 bases lay outside the gene matches. Germline-derived CDR1 and CDR2 are ENHRY and SYGVKD. CDR3 length equals 14 residues. CDR3 region: CAISEPGQAYGYTF. Here the CDR3 DNA reads TGTGCCATCAGTGAGCCCGGACAGGCTTATGGCTACACCTTC.

V usage is TRBV7-2 and J usage is TRBJ2-7; a possible D gene is TRBD2 (5 bases). The CDR3 covers 13 residues. Trimming removed 5 bases from V and 7 bases from J, with 15 bases in between. Germline-derived CDR1 and CDR2 are SGHTA and FQGNSA. CDR3 protein: CASSLGIGREQYF. CDR3 DNA sequence: TGTGCCAGCAGCCTCGGGATTGGACGGGAGCAGTACTTC.

This chain links TRBV7-2 with TRBJ2-2, with 8 bases fitting TRBD1. CDR3 length: 16 amino acids. With V trimmed by 5 bases and J by 2 bases, 7 bases remained unmatched. The germline CDR1 and CDR2 sequences are SGHTA and FQGNSA. The CDR3 here is CASSLLGQGNTGELFF. For the CDR3, the DNA is TGTGCCAGCAGCCTTCTAGGACAGGGCAACACCGGGGAGCTGTTTTTT.

This chain uses TRBV6-1 with TRBJ2-3; D is unresolved. CDR1 MNHNS and CDR2 SASEGT come from the germline V gene. Trimming pared 6 bases from V and 2 bases from J, leaving 6 bases between. There are 12 residues in the CDR3. The CDR3 bases are TGTGCCAGCAGACAGAACACAGATACGCAGTATTTT. This translates into CASRQNTDTQYF.

This clone was seen once. The CDR3 here is CASSQTFTATKYTGELFF. CDR3 bases: TGTGCCAGCAGCCAAACCTTCACAGCGACTAAGTACACCGGGGAGCTGTTTTTT. This chain connects TRBV5-6 to TRBJ2-2; D possibly corresponds to TRBD2 (5 bases). Germline CDR1 SGHDT, CDR2 YYEEEE. V lost 4 bases, J lost 3 bases, and 22 bases lay in between. This CDR3 comprises 18 residues.

A remark on this clone: Because it lacks the conserved phenylalanine or tryptophan at the end, this CDR3 is likely a read error. The V gene is TRBV18, the J gene TRBJ2-7; D possibly corresponds to TRBD1 (6 bases). V shed 1 base and J shed 4 bases, with 11 bases lying between them. The CDR3 runs 14 residues. Germline V lookup: CDR1 KGHSH, CDR2 LQKENI. This CDR3 reads CASSPRSGVYEQYL. DNA for the CDR3: TGTGCCAGCTCACCACGCTCAGGGGTTTACGAGCAGTACCTC.

The V call is TRBV28, the J call TRBJ2-7; 10 nucleotides align to TRBD1. CDR1 and CDR2 from the germline V gene are MDHEN and SYDVKM. This CDR3 spans 14 amino acids. Losses at the gene ends were 3 bases for V and 4 bases for J; bases not matched to a gene: 3. The CDR3 region is CASSFPGQGYEQYF. In DNA, the CDR3 is TGTGCCAGCAGTTTCCCGGGACAGGGGTACGAGCAGTACTTC.

This chain connects TRBV10-3 to TRBJ2-2; maybe TRBD1 (6 bases). Trimming stripped 9 bases from V and 0 bases from J, with 11 bases between. The CDR3 covers 14 residues. CDR1 is ENHRY, CDR2 SYGVKD, per germline. In DNA, the CDR3 is TGTGCCATACGGGACACGACGAACACCGGGGAGCTGTTTTTT. This translates into CAIRDTTNTGELFF.

In its sample, this clone was seen a few times. The chain links TRBV4-2 to TRBJ1-1, with D hard to call. CDR3 size: 16 residues. V was trimmed by 1 base and J by 1 base, leaving 13 bases between them. Germline V gene lookup returns CDR1 LGHNA and CDR2 YNFKEQ. Written as DNA, the CDR3 is TGTGCCAGCAGCCAAGCCGCTCGGCAGGAGAACACTGAAGCTTTCTTT. It specifies CASSQAARQENTEAFF.

This clone has just one count. The V call is TRBV5-8, the J call TRBJ1-2, with D unclear. The CDR3 is made up of 13 amino acids. The V gene lost 4 bases and the J gene lost 4 bases, with 11 bases spanning the gap. Germline CDR1 is SGHTS and CDR2 is YDEGEE. CDR3 bases: TGTGCCAGCAGCGCCCAGGTGGGCTATGGCTACACCTTC. Its translation is CASSAQVGYGYTF.

This chain uses TRBV12-5 with TRBJ2-7, with 10 nucleotides matching TRBD1. The junction had 10 bases not matched to a gene; V was cut back by 5 bases and J by 3 bases. CDR1 and CDR2 from the germline V gene are LGHNT and FRNRAP. There are 16 residues in the CDR3. CDR3 DNA sequence: TGTGCTAGTGGTACCATCCTCGGGACAGGGGACTACGAGCAGTACTTC. It is translated as CASGTILGTGDYEQYF.

The chain carries TRBV4-2 and TRBJ1-6; the D gene is possibly TRBD1 (5 bases). Trimming took off 0 bases at V and 1 base at J, with 10 bases between the two ends. Germline V CDR1 and CDR2: LGHNA, YNFKEQ. The length of the CDR3 is 17 residues. CDR3 bases: TGTGCCAGCAGCCAAGAAGGCAGGGAATCCTATAATTCACCCCTCCACTTT. Protein sequence: CASSQEGRESYNSPLHF.

This CDR3 reads CASSLGQGDTEAFF. CDR3 nucleotides: TGTGCCAGCAGCTTGGGACAGGGGGACACTGAAGCTTTCTTT. This chain links TRBV7-9 with TRBJ1-1; 11 nucleotides line up with TRBD1. The CDR3 contains 14 residues. V lost 3 bases to trimming and J lost 3 bases; unmatched junction nucleotides: 0. Germline V lookup: CDR1 SEHNR, CDR2 FQNEAQ (reference sequence).

V usage is TRBV7-3 and J usage is TRBJ2-2; possible D gene TRBD2, 5 bases. Between the trimmed V and J ends, which lost 0 bases and 6 bases, there was a span of 17 bases. CDR1 and CDR2 (germline): SGHTA, FQGTGA. This CDR3 comprises 17 residues. CDR3: CASSLTSGRGAAGELFF. The CDR3 DNA reads as TGTGCCAGCAGCTTAACCTCGGGCCGGGGAGCCGCCGGGGAGCTGTTTTTT.

The chain employs TRBV9 and TRBJ1-6; 7 bases map to TRBD1. Germline CDR1 is SGDLS and CDR2 is YYNGEE. V was pared by 2 bases and J by 5 bases, with 1 base of the junction left unmatched. The CDR3 length is 14 residues. The chain's CDR3 is CASSVTGNNSPLHF. The CDR3 DNA reads TGTGCCAGCAGCGTGACAGGGAATAATTCACCCCTCCACTTT.

J is TRBJ2-7 and V is TRBV5-4; D possibly corresponds to TRBD1 (6 bases). The CDR3 loop spans 14 amino acids. With 4 bases removed from V and 6 bases from J, the gap between germline ends came to 17 bases. Germline values: CDR1 SGHNT, CDR2 YYREEE (reference sequence). CDR3 region: CASSTPTGGGEQYF. CDR3 DNA: TGTGCCAGCAGCACCCCGACAGGTGGGGGCGAGCAGTACTTC. The complete variable domain, with remaining parts taken from reference TRBV5-4 and TRBJ2-7, reads ETGVTQSPTHLIKTRGQQVTLRCSSQSGHNTVSWYQQALGQGPQFIFQYYREEENGRGNFPPRFSGLQFPNYSSELNVNALELDDSALYLCASSTPTGGGEQYFGPGTRLTVT.

The rearrangement joins TRBV30 to TRBJ1-2; D ambiguous. The CDR3 covers 13 residues. V dropped 4 bases and J dropped 1 base, with 10 bases sitting between them. Germline V CDR1 and CDR2: GTSNPN, SVGIG (reference sequence). The CDR3 is CAWNSGNNYGYTF. The CDR3 nucleotides read TGTGCCTGGAACTCGGGAAATAACTATGGCTACACCTTC. The complete variable domain, with remaining parts taken from reference TRBV30 and TRBJ1-2, reads SQTIHQWPATLVQPVGSPLSLECTVEGTSNPNLYWYRQAAGRGLQLLFYSVGIGQISSEVPQNLSASRPQDRQFILSSKKLLLSDSGFYLCAWNSGNNYGYTFGSGTRLTVV.